This TCR beta chain was obtained from a study of blood T cell repertoires in COVID-19. The assay was immunoSEQ multiplex PCR, and TCRdb's table has in-frame clones only and misses some. The table has some 300,000 clones, 85% seen once. Germline V gene lookup returns CDR1 SGHNT and CDR2 YYREEE (reference sequence). V shed 4 bases and J 4 bases; nucleotides not matched to a gene: 3. The CDR3 contains 13 residues. Sequenced material: peripheral blood. This TCR was sampled from a woman in her fifties or sixties with active or convalescent COVID-19. The gene calls are TRBV5-4 and TRBJ1-2, with 8 bases aligning to TRBD1. CDR3 coding DNA: TGTGCCAGCAGCCGGACAGGGCTCTATGGCTACACCTTC. Protein product: CASSRTGLYGYTF.